Each of the 9 T cell receptor beta chains below was sequenced from the same sample in a study of blood T cell repertoires in COVID-19. Clones were read by immunoSEQ multiplex PCR, and TCRdb kept only the in-frame ones, dropping some. The table lists 150,000 to 200,000 clones, about 90% of them singletons. Source material: PBMCs or T cells enriched from blood (not recorded which). These TCRs come from a woman aged 18-35 years who had recovered from COVID-19.

The chain has TRBV11-2 and TRBJ2-5; D not certain. CDR3 length equals 15 residues. The V end was cut by 1 base, the J end by 4 bases, with 13 bases between. Germline V gene sequence: CDR1 SGHAT, CDR2 FQNNGV. The DNA for the CDR3 is TGTGCCAGCAGCTTAGCAGGTCACTCAGGAGAGACCCAGTACTTC. It yields the protein CASSLAGHSGETQYF.

The chain carries TRBV9 and TRBJ1-3, with TRBD1 as a possible D gene (5 bases). Germline CDR1 is SGDLS and CDR2 is YYNGEE. CDR3 length: 11 residues. The V end lost 2 bases, the J end lost 8 bases, and 5 bases lay between the germline ends. This CDR3 reads CASSVRDTIYF. As DNA, the CDR3 is TGTGCCAGCAGCGTCAGGGACACCATATATTTT.

The V call is TRBV25-1, the J call TRBJ2-7; 8 positions match TRBD1. V lost 8 bases, J lost 2 bases, and 5 bases stayed unmatched. This CDR3 spans 13 amino acids. Germline V gene data show CDR1 as MGHDK and CDR2 as SYGVNS. CDR3 sequence: CASEGQVTYEQYF. CDR3 DNA: TGTGCCAGCGAGGGACAGGTGACCTACGAGCAGTACTTC.

The V call is TRBV7-9, the J call TRBJ2-7; TRBD1 might be the D (5 bases). Germline V gene data show CDR1 as SEHNR and CDR2 as FQNEAQ (reference sequence). V lost 5 bases and J 2 bases, leaving 16 bases between the germline ends. CDR3 length: 15 amino acids. This CDR3 is CASSQGREVTYEQYF. The CDR3 DNA follows: TGTGCCAGCAGCCAAGGCAGGGAAGTAACCTACGAGCAGTACTTC.

The chain combines TRBV9 with TRBJ2-3, with 9 bases aligning to TRBD2. Germline-derived CDR1 and CDR2 are SGDLS and YYNGEE. V trimming: 4 bases; J trimming: 1 base; junction bases outside the gene matches: 4. There are 15 residues in the CDR3. CDR3 sequence: CASSLLAGGTDTQYF. The CDR3 nucleotides read TGTGCCAGCAGCCTACTAGCGGGCGGCACAGATACGCAGTATTTT.

This chain links TRBV5-1 with TRBJ1-6; 8 bases are a match to TRBD1. V was pared by 4 bases and J by 12 bases, with 6 bases of the junction left unmatched. The CDR3 sequence is 13 residues long. Germline CDR1 reads SGHRS; CDR2 reads YFSETQ. CDR3 sequence reads: CASSVGQGGPLHF. CDR3 nucleotide sequence: TGCGCCAGCAGCGTAGGACAGGGCGGACCCCTCCACTTT.

This clone appeared once. This chain links TRBV5-4 with TRBJ2-7, with D unresolved. V lost 1 base and J 7 bases, leaving 12 bases between the germline ends. The CDR3 extends over 13 amino acids. CDR1 is SGHNT and CDR2 is YYREEE in the germline V gene (reference sequence). CDR3 residues: CASSLLSSEEQYF. CDR3 nucleotide sequence: TGTGCCAGCAGCTTGCTATCCTCGGAGGAGCAGTACTTC.

The chain couples TRBV7-8 to TRBJ2-1; 9 nucleotides match TRBD2. The CDR3 has 12 amino acids. Germline assignment: CDR1 SGHVS and CDR2 FQNEAQ. J gave up 15 bases and V 5 bases, and 8 bases lay outside the gene matches. The CDR3 bases are TGTGCCAGCAGCCCGCGGGGGGGCCTTGGGTTCTTC. Residues: CASSPRGGLGFF.

The chain employs TRBV12-5 and TRBJ1-1, with 7 nucleotides matching TRBD1. The V and J ends lost 6 bases and 2 bases, in that order; junction bases with no gene match: 9. The CDR3 contains 15 residues. In germline, CDR1 is LGHNT, CDR2 FRNRAP. Here the CDR3 reads CASGSGTAHNTEAFF. The CDR3 DNA reads TGTGCTAGTGGCTCGGGGACAGCCCATAACACTGAAGCTTTCTTT.